One and the same sample provided the 22 T cell receptor beta chains below, sequenced in a study of blood T cells in healthy people across ages. PCR was performed a second time for about 7 to 12 cycles using a sample-barcoded 5' primer and a J-beta primer mix. Using its own MiXCR run on the 5' RACE reads, TCRdb lists one record per CDR3 protein. This table has 1.8 million or so distinct CDR3 sequences, 30% to 40% appearing once. The specimen sequenced was blood. These receptor sequences come from a human donor in good health.

This clonotype was counted a few times. The chain joins TRBV28 to TRBJ2-5; 7 nucleotides line up with TRBD2. The V gene end was trimmed by 2 bases and the J gene end by 1 base; junction bases not matched to a gene: 1. Germline V lookup: CDR1 MDHEN, CDR2 SYDVKM. The CDR3 covers 14 residues. This CDR3 is CASSLPGGQETQYF. The CDR3 DNA reads as TGTGCCAGCAGTTTACCGGGGGGCCAAGAGACCCAGTACTTC.

J is TRBJ2-1 and V is TRBV6-1; 11 nucleotides align to TRBD2. The germline CDR1 and CDR2 sequences are MNHNS and SASEGT. The length of the CDR3 is 17 residues. V shed 6 bases, J shed 7 bases, and the junction held 14 bases outside the gene matches. The CDR3 DNA follows: TGTGCCAGCAGATCCGGGACTAGCGGACTCTCTGGGAATGAGCAGTTCTTC. This translates into CASRSGTSGLSGNEQFF.

The rearrangement uses TRBV13 and TRBJ2-5; D is undetermined. The germline V gene has CDR1 PRHDT and CDR2 FYEKMQ (reference sequence). The CDR3 length is 13 residues. V gave up 2 bases and J gave up 1 base, with 5 bases separating them. Written as DNA, the CDR3 is TGTGCCAGCAGCTTACACACCCAAGAGACCCAGTACTTC. Its protein product is CASSLHTQETQYF. Drawing the rest from reference TRBV13 and TRBJ2-5, the complete variable domain is AAGVIQSPRHLIKEKRETATLKCYPIPRHDTVYWYQQGPGQDPQFLISFYEKMQSDKGSIPDRFSAQQFSDYHSELNMSSLELGDSALYFCASSLHTQETQYFGPGTRLLVL.

V is TRBV19 and J is TRBJ2-1; 9 bases match TRBD1. This CDR3 comprises 14 residues. Trimming took 6 bases from V and 8 from J; bases not matched to a gene: 8. Per germline, CDR1 LNHDA and CDR2 SQIVND (reference sequence). The chain's CDR3 is CASRYRGRGDEQFF. CDR3 in DNA: TGTGCCAGTAGATACAGGGGGCGTGGGGATGAGCAGTTCTTC.

This clonotype was recorded a few times. The chain has TRBV12-3 or TRBV12-4 and TRBJ2-5; 14 bases agree with TRBD2. V trimming: 5 bases; J trimming: 5 bases; junction bases outside the gene matches: 7. The CDR3 runs 16 residues. CDR3 residues: CASSPTSGGVKETQYF. The CDR3 DNA follows: TGTGCCAGCAGTCCGACTAGCGGGGGGGTAAAGGAGACCCAGTACTTC.

This sequence joins TRBV11-1 and TRBJ2-1, with TRBD1 matching 9 bases. This CDR3 region has 16 residues. Per the germline V gene, CDR1 is SGHAT and CDR2 is FQDESV (reference sequence). The V and J ends lost 5 bases and 6 bases, in that order; junction bases with no gene match: 11. The CDR3 loop is CASSHPHRTGANEQFF. CDR3 nucleotide sequence: TGTGCCAGCAGCCACCCACATAGGACAGGGGCCAATGAGCAGTTCTTC.

This chain connects TRBV5-1 to TRBJ2-1; no clear D. Germline CDR1 is SGHRS and CDR2 is YFSETQ. The CDR3 is 15 residues long. V was pared by 0 bases and J by 3 bases, with 10 bases between. Here the CDR3 DNA reads TGCGCCAGCAGCTTGGTCGCGGAGCACTACAATGAGCAGTTCTTC. It translates to CASSLVAEHYNEQFF.

This chain links TRBV15 with TRBJ2-5; D unclear. V gave up 0 bases and J gave up 9 bases, with 8 bases separating them. This CDR3 region has 12 residues. Germline lookup yields CDR1 LNHNV and CDR2 YYDKDF (reference sequence). The CDR3 loop reads CATSRDHEAQYF. CDR3 coding DNA: TGTGCCACCAGCAGAGATCATGAGGCCCAGTACTTC.

The rearrangement uses TRBV7-2 and TRBJ2-4; D remains unclear. The J call may not be correct, given that the DNA end is closer to TRBJ2-7. The CDR3 extends over 14 amino acids. Per germline, CDR1 SGHTA and CDR2 FQGNSA. The CDR3 region has the DNA TGTGCCAGCAGTTCACAGCCCGGGCACTACGAGCAGTACTTC. Its translation: CASSSQPGHYEQYF.

V gene TRBV12-3 or TRBV12-4 combines with J gene TRBJ1-2; D possibly corresponds to TRBD1 (5 bases). The V end lost 5 bases, the J end lost 4 bases, and 17 bases lay between the germline ends. The CDR3 is 15 residues long. CDR3 in DNA: TGTGCCAGCAGTCCCCGGTACGGCCAGGGCTATGGCTACACCTTC. This gives the protein CASSPRYGQGYGYTF.

The rearrangement uses TRBV7-2 and TRBJ2-7, with 8 bases aligning to TRBD1. V shed 2 bases and J 2 bases; nucleotides not matched to a gene: 5. Germline assignment: CDR1 SGHTA and CDR2 FQGNSA. The CDR3 loop spans 15 amino acids. The CDR3 protein is CASSLRTGSTYEQYF. CDR3 nucleotide sequence: TGTGCCAGCAGCTTAAGGACAGGGTCTACCTACGAGCAGTACTTC. Based on the CDR3 plus reference TRBV7-2 and TRBJ2-7, the full variable domain is GAGVSQSPSNKVTEKGKDVELRCDPISGHTALYWYRQSLGQGLEFLIYFQGNSAPDKSGLPSDRFSAERTGGSVSTLTIQRTQQEDSAVYLCASSLRTGSTYEQYFGPGTRLTVT.

V usage is TRBV7-2 and J usage is TRBJ1-1; the D gene is possibly TRBD1 (5 bases). This CDR3 is built from 14 residues. V lost 1 base to trimming and J lost 8 bases, with 14 bases between them. Germline CDR1 and CDR2: SGHTA and FQGNSA. CDR3 nucleotides: TGTGCCAGCAGCTTAGACAGGTTCACGGCCGAAGCTTTCTTT. The encoded protein is CASSLDRFTAEAFF.

The sample holds a few counts of this clonotype. A read error may explain this, as a much larger clone is one base away. V usage is TRBV11-1 and J usage is TRBJ2-1; no firm D call. Germline V gene lookup returns CDR1 SGHAT and CDR2 FQDESV (reference sequence). V was pared by 2 bases and J by 5 bases, with 10 bases between. This CDR3 is built from 14 residues. The CDR3 protein is CASSLMIGNNEQFF. In nucleotides, the CDR3 is TGTGCCAGCAGCTTAATGATAGGGAACAATGAGCAGTTCTTC.

This clonotype was recorded a few times. This chain links TRBV28 with TRBJ2-7; TRBD2 agrees at 9 bases. The V gene end was trimmed by 3 bases and the J gene end by 2 bases; junction bases not matched to a gene: 2. This CDR3 spans 14 amino acids. Germline CDR1 is MDHEN and CDR2 is SYDVKM. The CDR3 nucleotides read TGTGCCAGCAGTTTTAGCGGGAGAGCCTACGAGCAGTACTTC. It is translated as CASSFSGRAYEQYF.

There are a few counts of this clonotype. At one boundary the junction diverges from the germline segment, which might be a read error. The gene calls are TRBV4-2 and TRBJ2-7; the match to TRBD1 covers 9 bases. Germline assignment: CDR1 LGHNA and CDR2 YNFKEQ. There are 15 residues in the CDR3. The CDR3 coding sequence is TGTGCTAGCAGCCACGGGACAGGGAGCTCCTACGAGCAGTACTTC. Its protein product is CASSHGTGSSYEQYF.

This chain connects TRBV3-1 to TRBJ2-1; 9 nucleotides match TRBD1. The CDR3 spans 16 residues. The ends lost 3 bases at V and 7 bases at J; junction bases unmatched: 10. The germline CDR1 and CDR2 sequences are LGHDT and YNNKEL (reference sequence). CDR3 sequence: CASSHRGTGYLNEQFF. In nucleotides, the CDR3 is TGTGCCAGCAGCCATCGCGGGACAGGGTATTTGAATGAGCAGTTCTTC.

CDR3 in amino acids: CASNPGGLYNEQYF. The DNA for the CDR3 is TGTGCCAGCAACCCGGGGGGACTCTACAATGAGCAGTACTTC. The rearrangement joins TRBV12-3 or TRBV12-4 to TRBJ2-4; 7 positions agree with TRBD2. The CDR3 has 14 amino acids. V dropped 7 bases and J dropped 13; count of bases not matched to a gene: 16.

The chain recombines TRBV7-9 with TRBJ1-2, with D tentatively TRBD1 (6 bases). The CDR3 contains 15 residues. V lost 4 bases and J 4 bases, leaving 16 bases between the germline ends. Looked up from germline, CDR1 is SEHNR and CDR2 is FQNEAQ (reference sequence). CDR3 sequence: CASSSQGGGLYGYTF. The CDR3 nucleotides are TGTGCCAGCAGCTCACAGGGAGGGGGACTCTATGGCTACACCTTC.

This clonotype showed up just once. The chain couples TRBV20-1 to TRBJ2-3, with 8 bases matching TRBD1. Trimming cost V 5 bases and J 4 bases; bases outside gene matches: 8. The CDR3 has 14 residues. The germline gives CDR1 DFQATT, CDR2 SNEGSKA (reference sequence). CDR3 sequence: CSAPWSGGSDTQYF. In DNA form, the CDR3 reads TGCAGTGCTCCCTGGTCAGGGGGCTCAGATACGCAGTATTTT.

The V gene is TRBV2, the J gene TRBJ2-1; 10 bases align to TRBD2. The germline CDR1 and CDR2 sequences are SNHLY and FYNNEI. CDR3 length: 15 amino acids. Germline trimming cut 7 bases from V and 6 bases from J; bases unmatched to any gene: 9. The CDR3 loop is CASKSGGGTINEQFF. CDR3 nucleotide sequence: TGTGCCAGCAAGAGCGGGGGGGGTACTATCAATGAGCAGTTCTTC.

The V and J genes are TRBV11-2 and TRBJ1-2; 8 nucleotides line up with TRBD1. The CDR3 totals 18 residues. Germline lookup yields CDR1 SGHAT and CDR2 FQNNGV. The ends lost 2 bases at V and 6 bases at J; junction bases unmatched: 17. The chain's CDR3 is CASSLLGQGRLERNGYTF. CDR3 DNA sequence: TGTGCCAGCAGCTTACTAGGACAGGGTCGCTTAGAGCGTAATGGCTACACCTTC.

The sample holds a few counts of this clonotype. This chain connects TRBV10-3 to TRBJ2-1; 10 nucleotides match TRBD2. After removal of 3 bases from V and 3 bases from J, the junction contained 5 bases not matched to a gene. The length of the CDR3 is 16 residues. Germline V CDR1 and CDR2: ENHRY, SYGVKD. The CDR3 loop is CAISDPGLADYNEQFF. The CDR3 coding sequence is TGTGCCATCAGTGACCCAGGACTAGCGGACTACAATGAGCAGTTCTTC.